This T cell receptor beta chain was recovered during a study of graft-versus-host responses after intestinal transplantation. Study in general: The study gave all recipients anti-thymocyte globulin induction, then tacrolimus and steroids for two to three years.

Sequenced by immunoSEQ multiplex PCR; TCRdb stores in-frame clones only, minus some. This sample has approximately 9,700 clones; 80% to 95% occur once, and the top ten carry about 3.5%. This CDR3 region has 16 residues. V was trimmed by 9 bases and J by 1 base, leaving 21 bases between them. Germline-derived CDR1 and CDR2 are LNHDA and SQIVND (reference sequence). Sequenced material: PBMCs, taken around 40 days after intestinal transplantation. The chain has TRBV19 and TRBJ1-1; D is ambiguous. The source of this sequence is a human patient who received an intestinal transplant, so some T cells may come from the graft donor. The CDR3 DNA reads TGTGCCAGCCACAGTTACCTCGGGCAAGCGAACACTGAAGCTTTCTTT. Amino acid sequence: CASHSYLGQANTEAFF.